Many counts were recorded for the clone carrying this T cell receptor (beta chain). This entry is derived from a study of T cells in Graves' hyperthyroidism and ophthalmopathy. The V gene lost 6 bases and the J gene lost 0 bases, with 14 bases spanning the gap. CDR3 length equals 16 residues. Each patient was aged 18 to 65 and had newly diagnosed hyperthyroidism of under 2 months' duration. RNA transcripts gave rise to amplified TCR beta CDR3 regions. A set of HTBI primers served as the primers for a first-round RT-PCR of the TCR CDR3. MiXCR, applied by TCRdb to the multiplex PCR reads, yields one record per CDR3 protein. The data show some 400,000 distinct CDR3 sequences, 15% to 20% seen once.

The genes are TRBV12-3 or TRBV12-4 and TRBJ2-2; TRBD1 might be the D (6 bases). The TCR sequence derives from a woman between 18 and 29 years old with Graves' hyperthyroidism. The sequenced sample was blood. This CDR3 is CASSLFEGANTGELFF. CDR3 coding DNA: TGTGCCAGCAGCCTATTTGAGGGGGCGAACACCGGGGAGCTGTTTTTT.